This T cell receptor (beta chain) came from a study of T cell repertoires in cytomegalovirus infection. Study as a whole: Recently described HLA-C-restricted plus well-studied HLA-B-restricted CMV epitopes were used. It was the public TCR beta signatures that indicated both CMV infection and matching HLA type.

TCRdb used MiXCR to reprocess the reads, holding one entry per CDR3 protein. Of about 900,000 distinct CDR3 sequences in the sample, approximately 31% were seen once. Germline loops: CDR1 SGHVS, CDR2 FNYEAQ. With 4 bases clipped from V and 0 bases from J, the junction kept 11 bases outside the gene matches. The CDR3 sequence is 18 residues long. Study results and limitations: What dominated the ex vivo response were HLA-C-restricted CMV-specific TCR beta clonotypes. People with CMV and the relevant HLA were identified by cumulative public TCR beta family frequency.

Many counts were recorded for this clonotype. Its cognate antigen is unknown. Here the sequenced sample was cultured CD8+ T cells from PBMCs, taken from culture after CMV antigen stimulation. The chain recombines TRBV7-6 with TRBJ1-3, with 8 nucleotides matching TRBD1. The sequence came from a human donor in good health (CMV status not recorded). Some clones in this sample may be carry-over from other donors' samples. The CDR3 DNA is TGTGCCAGCAGCTCCTTACACGCGGACAGGGACTCTGGAAACACCATATATTTT. As protein: CASSSLHADRDSGNTIYF.